The source of this TCR beta chain is a study of identical twins. The trim removed 1 base at V and 5 bases at J, leaving 2 bases unmatched. Germline V gene lookup returns CDR1 LNHNV and CDR2 YYDKDF (reference sequence). CDR3 length equals 14 residues. Study results and caveats: The abundant beta clonotypes from cord blood had fewer insertions, and memory repertoires had none of this.

This clonotype was seen repeatedly, ten times or more. Its antigen remains unknown. Carrying unique molecular identifiers, the cDNA also gained a universal primer site through template switching. TCRdb re-analysed the 5' RACE reads in MiXCR, keeping a single row per CDR3 protein. The table lists under 400,000 distinct CDR3 sequences, approximately 9.1% of them singletons. The J gene is TRBJ1-1, the V gene TRBV15; 9 bases map to TRBD1. Sequencing used naive T cells sorted from blood. The clonotype was recovered from a woman aged 45-59 years in good health. The CDR3 is CATSRGDRETEAFF. The CDR3 coding sequence is TGTGCCACCAGCAGAGGGGACAGGGAGACTGAAGCTTTCTTT.